This T cell receptor beta chain was observed in a study of CD4+ T cells in melanoma (dated by TCRdb to between 2021 and 2022). A note on the overall study: The study examined neoantigen-specific CD4+ T cells in human melanoma.

In the case of this clone: Its antigen remains undetermined. No base quality values were provided; no much bigger clone lies one nucleotide off.

General conclusions and limits of the study: Neoantigen-specific CD4+ T cells were reported to be correlated with the function of CD8+ T cells, macrophages and B cells. Diverse differentiation states were reported to be shown by neoantigen-specific CD4+ T cells in melanoma.

Library creation used the immunoSEQ multiplex PCR assay. In TCRdb, the immuneACCESS table is reduced to in-frame sequences with V and J assigned. These tables do not hold every clone; where another copy was compared, an unresolved V gene accounts for under half, and the others remain unexplained. This sample lists 120,000 to 150,000 clones; around 90% were detected once. 1.5% to 1.7% of the sample belongs to the ten largest clones. Trimming removed 3 bases from V and 0 bases from J; the gene matches leave 5 bases unexplained. Looking up the germline V gene yields CDR1 KGHSH and CDR2 LQKENI. The cysteine opens and the phenylalanine closes a CDR3 of 16 amino acids. The only DNA kept is the CDR3, 48 bases in frame from the first base. Patients with melanoma were used as donors.

The source of this sequence is a human donor with melanoma. This chain is built from TRBV18 and TRBJ2-1, with 7 bases in between that match TRBD1. The CDR3 protein: CASSPTGSSSYNEQFF. In nucleotides, the sequence is TGTGCCAGCTCACCGACAGGGTCAAGCTCCTACAATGAGCAGTTCTTC.